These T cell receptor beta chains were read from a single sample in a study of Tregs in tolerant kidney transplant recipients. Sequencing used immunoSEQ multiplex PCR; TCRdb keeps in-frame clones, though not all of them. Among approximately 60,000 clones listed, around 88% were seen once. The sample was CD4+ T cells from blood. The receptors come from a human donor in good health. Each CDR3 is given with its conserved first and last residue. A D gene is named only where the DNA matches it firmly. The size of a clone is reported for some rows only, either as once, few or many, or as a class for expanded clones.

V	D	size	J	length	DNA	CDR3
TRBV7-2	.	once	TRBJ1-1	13	TGTGCCAGCAGCTCCCCAGGGTTAACTGAAGCTTTCTTT	CASSSPGLTEAFF
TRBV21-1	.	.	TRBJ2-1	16	TGTGCCAGCAGCCGACTAGCGGGAGATACCTACAATGAGCAGTTCTTC	CASSRLAGDTYNEQFF
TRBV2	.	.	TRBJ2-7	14	TGTGCCAGCAGGCTCTCCTTGGGGTACCAAGAGCAGTACTTC	CASRLSLGYQEQYF
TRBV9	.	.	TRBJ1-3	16	TGTGCCAGCAGCGTGAAGGAAACAGGAACTGGAAACACCATATATTTT	CASSVKETGTGNTIYF
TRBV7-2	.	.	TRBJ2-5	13	TGTGCCAGCAGCTTGCCTAAGGCGGAGACCCAGTACTTC	CASSLPKAETQYF
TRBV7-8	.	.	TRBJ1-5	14	TGTGCCAGCAGCTTCGGGCAGCCAGATCAGCCCCAGCATTTT	CASSFGQPDQPQHF
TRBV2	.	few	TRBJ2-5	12	TGTGCCAGCAGTGACGAGCGGGAGACCCAGTACTTC	CASSDERETQYF
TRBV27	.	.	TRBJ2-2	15	TGTGCCAGCAGTTTTTGGGATACGAACACCGGGGAGCTGTTTTTT	CASSFWDTNTGELFF
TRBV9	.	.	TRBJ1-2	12	TGTGCCAGCAGCGTAGTAAACTATGGCTACACCTTC	CASSVVNYGYTF
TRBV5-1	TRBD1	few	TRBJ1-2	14	TGCGCCAGCAGACAGGGGGCTTTGAACTATGGCTACACCTTC	CASRQGALNYGYTF
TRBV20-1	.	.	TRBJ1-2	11	TGCAGTGCCAATTCGGTAGAGGGCTACACCTTC	CSANSVEGYTF
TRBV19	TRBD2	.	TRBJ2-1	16	TGTGCCAGCATGGGGGTTCGGGAGGCCTCCTACAATGAGCAGTTCTTC	CASMGVREASYNEQFF
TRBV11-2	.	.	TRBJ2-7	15	TGTGCCAGCAGCTCATACCGGGGATTTAACTACGAGCAGTACTTC	CASSSYRGFNYEQYF
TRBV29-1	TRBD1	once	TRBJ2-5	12	TGCAGCGTGGAGACAGGGGGAGAGACCCAGTACTTC	CSVETGGETQYF
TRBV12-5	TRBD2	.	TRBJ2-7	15	TGTGCTAGTGGTTTGGTACTCGGGGGAGGGTACGAGCAGTACTTC	CASGLVLGGGYEQYF
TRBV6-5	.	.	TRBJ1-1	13	TGTGCCAGCAGCCGGGGGGGTAACACTGAAGCTTTCTTT	CASSRGGNTEAFF
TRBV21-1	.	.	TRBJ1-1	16	TGTGCCAGCACCAAAGGGGCGTGGGGATTCATCACTGAAGCTTTCTTT	CASTKGAWGFITEAFF
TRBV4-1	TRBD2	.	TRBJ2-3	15	TGCGCCAGCAGCTTTGGGACTAGCGGGGCAGATACGCAGTATTTT	CASSFGTSGADTQYF
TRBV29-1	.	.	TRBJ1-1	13	TGCAGCGTCCTACAGGATGGCAGGACTGAAGCTTTCTTT	CSVLQDGRTEAFF
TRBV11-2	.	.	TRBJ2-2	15	TGTGCCAGCAGCACCCGGGGGACGGGGACCGGGGAGCTGTTTTTT	CASSTRGTGTGELFF
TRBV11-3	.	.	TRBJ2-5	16	TGTGCCAGCAGCTCTCTACCGACTCCGAACCAAGAGACCCAGTACTTC	CASSSLPTPNQETQYF
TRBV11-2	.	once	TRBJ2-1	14	TGTGCCAGCAGCTTAGCGGGAGCCTACAATGAGCAGTTCTTC	CASSLAGAYNEQFF
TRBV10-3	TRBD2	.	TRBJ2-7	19	TGTGCCATCAGTGGTGTGAGTCGTACTAGCGGGACCAACGGGGGGGAGCAGTACTTC	CAISGVSRTSGTNGGEQYF
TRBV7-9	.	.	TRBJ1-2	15	TGTGCCAGCAGCTTAGCGCATGGGGCAGCATATGGCTACACCTTC	CASSLAHGAAYGYTF
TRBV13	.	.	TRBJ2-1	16	TGTGCCAGCAACCGACTAGTTACTAGCTCCTACAATGAGCAGTTCTTC	CASNRLVTSSYNEQFF
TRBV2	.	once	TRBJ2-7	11	TGTGCCAGCAGTGATGGGACCGAGCAGTACTTC	CASSDGTEQYF
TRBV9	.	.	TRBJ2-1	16	TGTGCCAGCAGCGTAGGTGCGGACAGCTCCTACAATGAGCAGTTCTTC	CASSVGADSSYNEQFF
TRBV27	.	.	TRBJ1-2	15	TGTGCCAGCAGTCCCAAAGGGGCCTTGGGCTATGGCTACACCTTC	CASSPKGALGYGYTF
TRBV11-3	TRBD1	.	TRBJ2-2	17	TGTGCCAGCAGCTTAGATCGTTTGACAGGGGACACCGGGGAGCTGTTTTTT	CASSLDRLTGDTGELFF
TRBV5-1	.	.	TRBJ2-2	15	TGCGCCAGCAGCTTGTTTCTAGCCCCTGCTGGGGAGCTGTTTTTT	CASSLFLAPAGELFF
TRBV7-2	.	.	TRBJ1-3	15	TGTGCCAGCAGCTTACAGGGCAACTCTGGAAACACCATATATTTT	CASSLQGNSGNTIYF
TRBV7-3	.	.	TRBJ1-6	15	TGTGCCAGCAGCCAAACGGGACGCAGTAATTCACCCCTCCACTTT	CASSQTGRSNSPLHF
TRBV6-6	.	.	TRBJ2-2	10	TGTGCCAGCGGCTCCGGGGAGCTGTTTTTT	CASGSGELFF
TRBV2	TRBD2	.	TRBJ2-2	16	TGTGCCAGCAGGCTAGCGGGAGGAGGGAACACCGGGGAGCTGTTTTTT	CASRLAGGGNTGELFF
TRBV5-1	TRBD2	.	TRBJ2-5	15	TGCGCCAGCAGCTTGGCCGCGGGGGGGCCAGAGACCCAGTACTTC	CASSLAAGGPETQYF
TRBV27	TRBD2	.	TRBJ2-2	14	TGTGCCACCAGAACGGGACTAGCGGACGGGGAGCTGTTTTTT	CATRTGLADGELFF
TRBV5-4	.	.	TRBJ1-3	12	TGTGCCAGCAGCACCGATAGAAACACCATATATTTT	CASSTDRNTIYF
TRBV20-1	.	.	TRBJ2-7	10	TGCAGTGGAGGGTACAACGAGCAGTACTTC	CSGGYNEQYF
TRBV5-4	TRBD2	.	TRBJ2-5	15	TGTGCCAGCAGCTTGACTAGCGGGAGTTCAGAGACCCAGTACTTC	CASSLTSGSSETQYF
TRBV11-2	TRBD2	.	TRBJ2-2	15	TGTGCCAGCAGCTCGATAGCGGGAAACACCGGGGAGCTGTTTTTT	CASSSIAGNTGELFF
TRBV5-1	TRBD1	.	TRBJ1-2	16	TGCGCCAGCAGCGCGAGGACAGGGGGCGCGGGTTATGGCTACACCTTC	CASSARTGGAGYGYTF
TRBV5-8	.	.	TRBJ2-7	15	TGTGCCAGCAGCTTGGAGTTCGCCGTAGACCCACTACGGTACTTC	CASSLEFAVDPLRYF
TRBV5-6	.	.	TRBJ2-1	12	TGTGCCAGCAGCTTGGCATATGGAGAGCAGTTCTTC	CASSLAYGEQFF
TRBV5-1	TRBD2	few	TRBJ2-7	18	TGCGCCAGCAGCCTAGGACTAGCGGGGGGGCCGCTCTCCTACGAGCAGTACTTC	CASSLGLAGGPLSYEQYF
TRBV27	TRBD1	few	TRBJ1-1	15	TGTGCCAGCAGTTTTGGACAGGGAGTGAACACTGAAGCTTTCTTT	CASSFGQGVNTEAFF
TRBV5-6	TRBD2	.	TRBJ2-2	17	TGTGCCAGCAGCTTCTCCCCTAGCGGGAGGAACACCGGGGAGCTGTTTTTT	CASSFSPSGRNTGELFF
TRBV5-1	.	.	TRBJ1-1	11	TGCGCCAGCAGCTGGGGGGATGTAGCTTTCTTT	CASSWGDVAFF
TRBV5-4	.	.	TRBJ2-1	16	TGTGCCAGCAGCCCCACTCCGGGACCTGGGGCCAATGAGCAGTTCTTC	CASSPTPGPGANEQFF
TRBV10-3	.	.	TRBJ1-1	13	TGTGCCATCAAATTAGGGAGCGACACTGAAGCTTTCTTT	CAIKLGSDTEAFF